The T cell receptor beta chain under discussion was sequenced for a study of shared clonotypes between healthy human individuals. About the study: Each donor's CD4 naive and CD4 memory cells filled three plates apiece, CD8 naive two, and CD8 memory one.

There were only Caucasian adults among the donors, and all lived in Nashville, Tennessee. TCRdb keeps only in-frame clones here, not all; method: immunoSEQ multiplex PCR. This sample has more than 2,000,000 clones, with 90% to 95% found just once. Germline V lookup: CDR1 MNHNS, CDR2 SASEGT. This CDR3 is 11 amino acids long. V lost 6 bases, J lost 5 bases, and 7 bases lay in between. The sequenced sample consisted of naive CD4+ T cells sorted from blood. The subset denotes: CD45RA+ positively selected. The J gene is TRBJ2-5, the V gene TRBV6-1, with D unresolved. This receptor was obtained from a man aged 18 to 29 in good health. CDR3 in DNA: TGTGCCAGCAGGAATTGGGAGACCCAGTACTTC. As protein: CASRNWETQYF.